Listed below are T cell receptor beta chains from one sample, sequenced in a study of response to subunit inactivated influenza vaccine. MiXCR was run by TCRdb on the RT-PCR reads, yielding one entry per CDR3 protein. This table holds 860,000 or so distinct CDR3 sequences, about 20% found once. The sequences come from PBMCs from blood, collected 4 to 6 days after vaccination. These receptors were taken from a man aged 50 to 59 who received an inactivated influenza vaccine. Both conserved end residues are part of each CDR3. The D gene is left open where the match is weak. Part of the rows lack a size; the others show once, few, many or a class for expanded clones.

NA,TRBV20-1,TRBJ2-1,TRBD2,TGCAGTGCTAGACGTAGCGGGAGGGGGTACAATGAGCAGTTCTTC,CSARRSGRGYNEQFF
NA,TRBV7-9,TRBJ1-4,NA,TGTGCCAGCAGCTTCTCCGTCGCAAGTGAAAAACTGTTTTTT,CASSFSVASEKLFF
NA,TRBV5-1,TRBJ2-7,NA,TGCGCCAGCAGCTCAGGGAGCGCTTCCTACGAGCAGTACTTC,CASSSGSASYEQYF
few,TRBV12-3/TRBV12-4,TRBJ1-5,TRBD1,TGTGCCAGCAGTTTAACTGGACAGGGGGCTGACAATCAGCCCCAGCATTTT,CASSLTGQGADNQPQHF
many,TRBV12-3/TRBV12-4,TRBJ2-1,NA,TGTGCCCAACGGGACTTTTACAATGAGCAGTTCTTC,CAQRDFYNEQFF
few,TRBV11-2,TRBJ2-7,NA,TGTGCCAGCAGCTTAGGGGGCCATCCCTACGAGCAGTACTTC,CASSLGGHPYEQYF
NA,TRBV5-1,TRBJ1-6,NA,TGCGCCAGCAGCCCCCAGGAATATAATTCACCCCTCCACTTT,CASSPQEYNSPLHF
few,TRBV29-1,TRBJ1-1,NA,TGCAGCGTTGTGAAACAGATGAACACTGAAGCTTTCTTT,CSVVKQMNTEAFF
NA,TRBV20-1,TRBJ1-3,NA,TGCAGTGCTAGCGACCAGGGATGGGCTGGAAACACCATATATTTT,CSASDQGWAGNTIYF
NA,TRBV10-3,TRBJ2-5,NA,TGTGCCATCGGAGGTACAGGAGTCCAAGAGACCCAGTACTTC,CAIGGTGVQETQYF
NA,TRBV12-3/TRBV12-4,TRBJ1-2,NA,TGTGCCAGCACCCTTGGTGTTGGCTACACCTTC,CASTLGVGYTF
NA,TRBV15,TRBJ1-1,NA,TGTGCCACCAGAAGGGGACCTGAGAGGACGAACACTGAAGCTTTCTTT,CATRRGPERTNTEAFF
NA,TRBV5-6,TRBJ1-5,NA,TGTGCCAGCAGCTTTAATCGAGGGTTGGGAAGTCAGCCCCAGCATTTT,CASSFNRGLGSQPQHF
NA,TRBV20-1,TRBJ2-5,TRBD1,TGCAGTGCTAGGGCCGGGACAGAAACAAGACCCCAGTACTTC,CSARAGTETRPQYF
NA,TRBV6-5,TRBJ1-5,NA,TGTGCCAGCGTTTTGGCAGCCTATAGCAATCAGCCCCAGCATTTT,CASVLAAYSNQPQHF
few,TRBV20-1,TRBJ2-5,NA,TGCAGTGCTAGTCAGGGCGGAGGCCAAGAGACCCAGTACTTC,CSASQGGGQETQYF
NA,TRBV6-2/TRBV6-3,TRBJ2-7,NA,TGTGCCAGCAGTTACTCGAAAAATGTGGAGCAGTACTTC,CASSYSKNVEQYF
many,TRBV15,TRBJ1-2,TRBD1,TGTGCCACCAGCATCCAGACAGGGGGCTATGGCTACACCTTC,CATSIQTGGYGYTF
many,TRBV12-3/TRBV12-4,TRBJ1-4,TRBD1,TGTGCCAGCACCCCCAATACGGGACAGACTAATGAAAAACTGTTTTTT,CASTPNTGQTNEKLFF
few,TRBV5-1,TRBJ2-2,NA,TGCGCCACCCGTATATCCGGGAACACCGGGGAGCTGTTTTTT,CATRISGNTGELFF
NA,TRBV28,TRBJ2-1,TRBD2,TGTGCCAGCAGTTTACCCCTAGCGGGAGGTTCGGATGAGCAGTTCTTC,CASSLPLAGGSDEQFF
NA,TRBV3-1,TRBJ1-2,NA,TGTGCCAGCAGAAACAGGGCCGCCTATGGCTACACCTTC,CASRNRAAYGYTF
NA,TRBV20-1,TRBJ2-3,TRBD2,TGCAGTGCTAGAACGGGACTAGCGGCAGATACGCAGTATTTT,CSARTGLAADTQYF
NA,TRBV7-6,TRBJ2-3,TRBD2,TGTGCCAGCAGACGGACCGGGGGGGGCGGCACAGATACGCAGTATTTT,CASRRTGGGGTDTQYF
few,TRBV6-2/TRBV6-3,TRBJ1-1,NA,TGTGCCAGCAGTTTCCGACAGGTTACAGAAGCTTTCTTT,CASSFRQVTEAFF
many,TRBV28,TRBJ2-3,NA,TGTGCCAGCAGCTTAAGAGATACGCAGTATTTT,CASSLRDTQYF
NA,TRBV7-9,TRBJ2-4,NA,TGTGCCAGCAGCTCCTTTGGCAGCAAAAACATTCAGTACTTC,CASSSFGSKNIQYF
NA,TRBV7-3,TRBJ2-3,NA,TGTGCCAGCGGGACCCGAAGCACAGATACGCAGTATTTT,CASGTRSTDTQYF
NA,TRBV20-1,TRBJ2-1,NA,TGCAGTGCTAGAGCCCTAGATTCCCCCAGGAATGAGCAGTTCTTC,CSARALDSPRNEQFF
many,TRBV29-1,TRBJ2-2,NA,TGCAGCGTCTCGATTACAGGGTTTCAGACCGGGGAGCTGTTTTTT,CSVSITGFQTGELFF
few,TRBV5-1,TRBJ2-3,NA,TGCGCCAGCACATCCATCGGCACAGATACGCAGTATTTT,CASTSIGTDTQYF
NA,TRBV20-1,TRBJ2-5,TRBD2,TGCAGTGCTGGGACTAGCGGGAGATCGGAGACCCAGTACTTC,CSAGTSGRSETQYF
few,TRBV7-2,TRBJ2-1,TRBD2,TGTGCCAGCAGCTTAGTGGCGGGAGGGCCATCCTACAATGAGCAGTTCTTC,CASSLVAGGPSYNEQFF
few,TRBV9,TRBJ2-7,TRBD1,TGTGCCAGCAGCGTAGGACCCCTGGGACAGGCCTCCTACGAGCAGTACTTC,CASSVGPLGQASYEQYF
NA,TRBV30,TRBJ2-3,TRBD2,TGTGCCTGGAGTGTGGGGGGGGGCACAGATACGCAGTATTTT,CAWSVGGGTDTQYF
NA,TRBV7-9,TRBJ2-5,NA,TGTGCCAGCAGCCAAGACGGGACCCGTAGGGAGACCCAGTACTTC,CASSQDGTRRETQYF
many,TRBV12-3/TRBV12-4,TRBJ2-7,TRBD1,TGTGCCAGCAGTACGGACAGGGTAGGACGGGAGCAGTACTTC,CASSTDRVGREQYF
NA,TRBV6-4,TRBJ2-1,TRBD2,TGTGCCAGCAGCCTAGGGGGACTAGGGGTAAATGAGCAGTTCTTC,CASSLGGLGVNEQFF
few,TRBV10-3,TRBJ1-3,NA,TGTGCCATCAGTGAGGGACGTAGCTCTGGAAACACCATATATTTT,CAISEGRSSGNTIYF